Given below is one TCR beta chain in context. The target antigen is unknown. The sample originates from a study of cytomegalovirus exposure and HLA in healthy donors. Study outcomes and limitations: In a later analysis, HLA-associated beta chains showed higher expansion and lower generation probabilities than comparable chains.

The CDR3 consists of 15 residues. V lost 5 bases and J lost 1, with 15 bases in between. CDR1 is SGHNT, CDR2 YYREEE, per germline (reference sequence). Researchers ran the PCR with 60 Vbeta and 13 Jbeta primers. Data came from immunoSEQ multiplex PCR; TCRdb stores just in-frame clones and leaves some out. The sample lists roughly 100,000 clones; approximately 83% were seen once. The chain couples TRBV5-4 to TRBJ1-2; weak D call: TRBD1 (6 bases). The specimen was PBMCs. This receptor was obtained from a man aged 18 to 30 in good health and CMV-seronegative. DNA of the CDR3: TGTGCCAGCAGATCCGGGACAAACTATAACTATGGCTACACCTTC. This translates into CASRSGTNYNYGYTF.